The 23 T cell receptor beta chains given below trace back to one sample, sequenced in a study of T cells in Graves' hyperthyroidism and ophthalmopathy. Amplified TCR beta CDR3 regions came from RNA transcripts. The TCR CDR3 first-round RT-PCR relied on the HTBI primer set. In TCRdb, the multiplex PCR reads were re-called with MiXCR into one record per CDR3 protein. Of around 700,000 distinct CDR3 sequences listed, approximately 36% were seen once; the top ten hold 31%. Sequenced input: blood. The origin of the receptors is a woman aged 40 to 50 with Graves' hyperthyroidism.

This clonotype was seen ten or more times. The chain employs TRBV20-1 and TRBJ2-5; 7 bases match TRBD1. Germline CDR1 DFQATT, CDR2 SNEGSKA (reference sequence). V shed 3 bases, J shed 3 bases, and the junction held 7 bases outside the gene matches. The CDR3 totals 14 residues. The CDR3 spells CSASELGTEETQYF. The CDR3 DNA reads TGCAGTGCTAGTGAGCTCGGGACAGAAGAGACCCAGTACTTC.

This rearrangement joins TRBV7-2 to TRBJ1-2, with 9 bases lining up with TRBD1. The ends lost 5 bases at V and 12 bases at J; junction bases unmatched: 10. This CDR3 comprises 13 residues. Looked up from germline, CDR1 is SGHTA and CDR2 is FQGNSA. The CDR3 DNA reads as TGTGCCAGCAGCCAAAGGGACAGGGTAATCAACACCTTC. This sequence encodes CASSQRDRVINTF. Based on the CDR3 plus reference TRBV7-2 and TRBJ1-2, the full variable domain is GAGVSQSPSNKVTEKGKDVELRCDPISGHTALYWYRQSLGQGLEFLIYFQGNSAPDKSGLPSDRFSAERTGGSVSTLTIQRTQQEDSAVYLCASSQRDRVINTFGSGTRLTVV.

As for this clonotype: In this CDR3 the conserved last residue, phenylalanine or tryptophan, is missing, so a read error is likely. The DNA is left out, because the CDR3 cannot be placed on it with certainty; the CDR3 is given as TCRdb lists it. The chain is built from TRBV7-2 and TRBJ2-5. The CDR3 numbers 9 amino acids, ends counted. Looked up from germline, CDR1 is SGHTA and CDR2 is FQGNSA. The CDR3 sequence: CASSLEERS.

This chain connects TRBV7-2 to TRBJ1-3, with D possibly being TRBD1 (5 bases). The germline gives CDR1 SGHTA, CDR2 FQGNSA. The V end was cut by 4 bases, the J end by 0 bases, with 22 bases between. The CDR3 has 19 amino acids. CDR3 residues: CASSSPTATSSSSGNTIYF. The CDR3 coding sequence is TGTGCCAGCAGCTCACCGACAGCAACCTCATCGAGCTCTGGAAACACCATATATTTT.

The chain has TRBV24-1 and TRBJ2-2; 10 bases line up with TRBD1. J gave up 5 bases and V 9 bases, and 2 bases lay outside the gene matches. CDR1 and CDR2 from the germline V gene are KGHDR and SFDVKD. The CDR3 length is 13 residues. CDR3 sequence (DNA): TGTGCCACCCGGGACAGGGGTACCGGGGAGCTGTTTTTT. It is translated as CATRDRGTGELFF.

The chain employs TRBV25-1 and TRBJ2-3; D is undetermined. Germline V CDR1 and CDR2: MGHDK, SYGVNS. The CDR3 covers 14 residues. Deletions cut 5 bases from V and 1 base from J, with 10 bases between. CDR3 residues: CASSFDWGTDTQYF. The DNA of the CDR3 is TGTGCCAGCAGTTTTGACTGGGGCACAGATACGCAGTATTTT.

This clonotype was counted ten times or more. V gene TRBV7-8 combines with J gene TRBJ1-1, with 8 bases aligning to TRBD1. The ends lost 0 bases at V and 4 bases at J; junction bases unmatched: 4. Germline CDR1 is SGHVS and CDR2 is FQNEAQ. This CDR3 is 15 amino acids long. As DNA, the CDR3 is TGTGCCAGCAGCTTAGCGAACAGGGGGGGCACTGAAGCTTTCTTT. This encodes CASSLANRGGTEAFF. The full variable domain, completed using reference TRBV7-8 and TRBJ1-1, is GAGVSQSPRYKVAKRGQDVALRCDPISGHVSLFWYQQALGQGPEFLTYFQNEAQLDKSGLPSDRFFAERPEGSVSTLKIQRTQQEDSAVYLCASSLANRGGTEAFFGQGTRLTVV.

The rearrangement joins TRBV29-1 to TRBJ2-2; D possibly corresponds to TRBD2 (5 bases). V was shortened by 3 bases and J by 1 base, with 12 bases between the two germline ends. Germline values: CDR1 SQVTM, CDR2 ANQGSEA. The length of the CDR3 is 15 residues. In nucleotides, the CDR3 is TGCAGCGTTGACGACGGGGTAGAGAACACCGGGGAGCTGTTTTTT. Translation: CSVDDGVENTGELFF.

Only a few counts were recorded for this clonotype. The chain employs TRBV7-3 and TRBJ2-3; D call uncertain. This CDR3 region has 13 residues. The V end lost 5 bases, the J end lost 6 bases, and 12 bases lay between the germline ends. Germline V gene lookup returns CDR1 SGHTA and CDR2 FQGTGA. CDR3 sequence (DNA): TGTGCCAGCAGCCTGCGACGGAGCGATACGCAGTATTTT. Its translation: CASSLRRSDTQYF.

The V gene is TRBV15, the J gene TRBJ2-3; 11 positions agree with TRBD2. Per germline, CDR1 LNHNV and CDR2 YYDKDF (reference sequence). This CDR3 contains 18 residues. V was pared by 0 bases and J by 0 bases, with 5 bases of the junction left unmatched. The CDR3: CATSRDLAGGSSTDTQYF. The CDR3 nucleotides are TGTGCCACCAGCAGAGATCTAGCGGGAGGTTCTAGCACAGATACGCAGTATTTT.

The chain joins TRBV19 to TRBJ2-6; D possibly corresponds to TRBD2 (6 bases). In germline, CDR1 is LNHDA, CDR2 SQIVND (reference sequence). The CDR3 runs 17 residues. The V end was cut by 2 bases, the J end by 3 bases, with 14 bases between. Written as DNA, the CDR3 is TGTGCCAGTAGTATATTAGGAGGGGAATATGGGGCCAACGTCCTGACTTTC. Protein sequence: CASSILGGEYGANVLTF.

Notes on this clonotype: Relative to the germline gene, one junction end is altered; a read error may explain this. CDR3 coding DNA: TGCGCCAGCAGCCAAGAGGATAGGGATGGCTACACCTTC. Protein product: CASSQEDRDGYTF. The genes are TRBV11-1 and TRBJ1-2, with D uncertain. The CDR3 totals 13 residues. The germline CDR1 and CDR2 sequences are SGHAT and FQDESV (reference sequence).

This clonotype was detected a few times. J is TRBJ1-2 and V is TRBV14, with 8 bases matching TRBD1. There are 14 residues in the CDR3. J lost 4 bases, V lost 6 bases, and 7 bases had no gene match. The germline CDR1 and CDR2 sequences are SGHDN and FVKESK. This CDR3 reads CASRPTGTGYGYTF. The DNA of the CDR3 is TGTGCCAGCAGACCCACCGGGACAGGCTATGGCTACACCTTC.

This clonotype was counted many times. This chain links TRBV7-9 with TRBJ2-6; no reliable D call. The length of the CDR3 is 14 residues. Germline V gives CDR1 SEHNR, CDR2 FQNEAQ (reference sequence). The germline V and J ends were trimmed by 5 bases and 1 base, with 6 bases remaining between them. DNA for the CDR3: TGTGCCAGCAGCCAGGATTCTGGGGCCAACGTCCTGACTTTC. Protein: CASSQDSGANVLTF.

The chain links TRBV19 to TRBJ2-2; 8 bases align to TRBD1. The CDR3 has 16 amino acids. V gave up 8 bases and J gave up 5 bases; unmatched junction bases: 13. Germline V lookup: CDR1 LNHDA, CDR2 SQIVND (reference sequence). The CDR3 DNA follows: TGTGCCAGTGGGGGTTCCGGGACAGGCCAAACCGGGGAGCTGTTTTTT. This translates into CASGGSGTGQTGELFF.

J is TRBJ1-4 and V is TRBV6-5; D not certain. The length of the CDR3 is 15 residues. The V gene lost 0 bases and the J gene lost 5 bases, with 10 bases spanning the gap. Looked up from germline, CDR1 is MNHEY and CDR2 is SVGAGI. The CDR3: CASSYSRRLNEKLFF. CDR3 sequence (DNA): TGTGCCAGCAGTTACTCGAGACGGCTAAATGAAAAACTGTTTTTT.

This clonotype was seen more than once but under ten times. This sequence joins TRBV4-3 and TRBJ1-3; D is unclear. The CDR3 runs 17 residues. V gave up 0 bases and J gave up 0 bases, with 12 bases separating them. CDR1 LGHNA and CDR2 YSLEER come from the germline V gene. DNA of the CDR3: TGCGCCAGCAGCCAAGAGGTGACTCAGAGCTCTGGAAACACCATATATTTT. As protein: CASSQEVTQSSGNTIYF.

This clonotype occurred a few times. This chain uses TRBV12-3 or TRBV12-4 with TRBJ1-5, with D hard to call. V lost 2 bases and J 3 bases, leaving 11 bases between the germline ends. This CDR3 has 15 amino acids. The CDR3 region is CASSLYPGSNQPQHF. CDR3 DNA sequence: TGTGCCAGCAGTTTATACCCGGGATCCAATCAGCCCCAGCATTTT.

Comment on this clonotype: It may be a read error: a sequence one base away is much more abundant. Lacking the conserved final phenylalanine or tryptophan, this CDR3 likely reflects a read error. J is TRBJ1-1 and V is TRBV10-2; no clear D gene. The CDR3 has 15 amino acids. Germline CDR1 is WSHSY and CDR2 is SAAADI. The CDR3 bases are TGTGCCAGCAGTTACCGAGAGACCGAGGACACTGAAGCTTTCTCT. Its translation is CASSYRETEDTEAFS.

This clonotype occurred many times. The chain couples TRBV2 to TRBJ1-5; TRBD1 aligns across 7 bases. The V and J ends lost 3 bases and 4 bases, in that order; junction bases with no gene match: 3. In germline, CDR1 is SNHLY, CDR2 FYNNEI. The CDR3 extends over 14 amino acids. DNA for the CDR3: TGTGCCAGCAGTGAGCCCAGGGGGAATCAGCCCCAGCATTTT. Translating it yields CASSEPRGNQPQHF.

This chain connects TRBV2 to TRBJ1-5; 7 bases match TRBD1. CDR1 and CDR2 from the germline V gene are SNHLY and FYNNEI. Germline trimming cut 10 bases from V and 2 bases from J; bases unmatched to any gene: 5. There are 13 residues in the CDR3. The CDR3 reads CATTGQGNQPQHF. In nucleotides, the CDR3 is TGTGCCACCACCGGACAGGGCAATCAGCCCCAGCATTTT.

The rearrangement joins TRBV7-2 to TRBJ2-2; tentative D call: TRBD2 (6 bases). Germline V gene data show CDR1 as SGHTA and CDR2 as FQGNSA. The length of the CDR3 is 17 residues. V dropped 3 bases and J dropped 3 bases, with 17 bases sitting between them. CDR3 in amino acids: CASSLDGGTGHTGELFF. The CDR3 DNA sequence: TGTGCCAGCAGCTTGGATGGCGGGACGGGGCACACCGGGGAGCTGTTTTTT. Full variable domain (outside the CDR3, taken from reference TRBV7-2 and TRBJ2-2): GAGVSQSPSNKVTEKGKDVELRCDPISGHTALYWYRQSLGQGLEFLIYFQGNSAPDKSGLPSDRFSAERTGGSVSTLTIQRTQQEDSAVYLCASSLDGGTGHTGELFFGEGSRLTVL.

This clonotype has a count of ten or more. The chain couples TRBV20-1 to TRBJ2-5; 7 bases line up with TRBD1. The CDR3 contains 12 residues. Germline CDR1 is DFQATT and CDR2 is SNEGSKA (reference sequence). V gave up 5 bases and J gave up 7 bases; unmatched junction bases: 7. The CDR3 is CSAGTAGGTQYF. The CDR3 DNA reads TGCAGTGCTGGGACAGCCGGTGGGACCCAGTACTTC.